These 18 T cell receptor beta chains originate from one sample sequenced in a study of monozygotic twins with inflammatory bowel disease. Reanalyzing the 5' RACE reads, TCRdb keeps one entry per CDR3 protein, without DNA. The table counts fewer than 550,000 distinct CDR3 sequences; 2% to 2.5% lies in the top ten. What was sequenced was blood. Receptors originate from a human donor with ulcerative colitis or Crohn's disease, or a healthy co-twin of an affected twin (not recorded which).

The chain couples TRBV5-1 to TRBJ2-5. CDR1 is SGHRS, CDR2 YFSETQ, per germline. The CDR3 covers 13 residues. The CDR3 loop reads CASSSGLWETQYF.

This rearrangement joins TRBV12-2 to TRBJ1-6. TRBV12-2 is termed a pseudogene. The CDR3 has 17 residues. The CDR3 is CASRLVCEVRDNSPLHF.

The chain's CDR3 is CASSTGTSGPGAQYF. The chain has TRBV27 and TRBJ2-5; the TRBD2 assignment by TCRdb is unverifiable without DNA. The CDR3 sequence is 15 residues long. CDR1 is MNHEY, CDR2 SMNVEV, per germline (reference sequence).

This sequence joins TRBV3-1 and TRBJ2-7; TCRdb's assignment of TRBD1 cannot be checked, as there is no DNA. The CDR3 is made up of 16 amino acids. Germline lookup yields CDR1 LGHDT and CDR2 YNNKEL (reference sequence). This CDR3 is CASSRYSGTGGREQYF.

V and J are TRBV18 and TRBJ1-1; the D gene TCRdb calls, TRBD1, cannot be checked with no DNA. The CDR3 extends over 16 amino acids. The germline CDR1 and CDR2 sequences are KGHSH and LQKENI. The CDR3 reads CASSSTGGRPNTEAFF.

The V gene is TRBV9, the J gene TRBJ1-3. CDR3 length equals 15 residues. Germline CDR1 and CDR2: SGDLS and YYNGEE. CDR3 amino acids: CASSVGVSSGNTIYF.

This rearrangement joins TRBV4-3 to TRBJ1-2; the TCRdb call, TRBD1, lacks DNA for checking. Germline V gives CDR1 LGHNA, CDR2 YSLEER. CDR3 length equals 15 residues. CDR3: CASSQETGRGDGYTF.

The genes are TRBV7-2 and TRBJ2-3; TCRdb calls TRBD1, which cannot be checked without DNA. Germline V gene data show CDR1 as SGHTA and CDR2 as FQGNSA. CDR3 length equals 15 residues. CDR3 sequence: CASSLSWGRSDTQYF.

The CDR3 protein is CASSPRGVSEAFF. This chain links TRBV7-2 with TRBJ1-1; TCRdb indicates TRBD1, and absent DNA this call remains unverified. The CDR3 totals 13 residues. Germline V gene sequence: CDR1 SGHTA, CDR2 FQGNSA.

The CDR3 reads CASSPGTGKSADTQYF. J is TRBJ2-3 and V is TRBV5-1; TCRdb indicates TRBD1, and absent DNA this call remains unverified. There are 16 residues in the CDR3. Germline CDR1 and CDR2: SGHRS and YFSETQ.

CDR3 in amino acids: CASSFSGAPVGDTQYF. The rearrangement uses TRBV5-6 and TRBJ2-3; checking the TCRdb D call of TRBD1 is not possible without DNA. The CDR3 spans 16 residues. Germline CDR1 reads SGHDT; CDR2 reads YYEEEE. The whole variable domain, remainder taken from reference TRBV5-6 and TRBJ2-3, is DAGVTQSPTHLIKTRGQQVTLRCSPKSGHDTVSWYQQALGQGPQFIFQYYEEEERQRGNFPDRFSGHQFPNYSSELNVNALLLGDSALYLCASSFSGAPVGDTQYFGPGTRLTVL.

CDR3 loop: CASSLGTDSNSPLHF. The chain has TRBV7-6 and TRBJ1-6; absent DNA, TCRdb's TRBD1 call cannot be checked. The germline V gene encodes CDR1 SGHVS and CDR2 FNYEAQ. The CDR3 runs 15 residues.

The chain's CDR3 is CASSQKGLAGTDTQYF. J is TRBJ2-3 and V is TRBV14; TCRdb outputs TRBD2, but without DNA this stays unchecked. The germline V gene has CDR1 SGHDN and CDR2 FVKESK. The CDR3 spans 16 residues.

CDR3 loop: CASSSPRSGDEQFF. The chain recombines TRBV23-1 with TRBJ2-1; TCRdb's D gene call, TRBD1, goes unchecked for lack of DNA. TRBV23-1 is labeled an ORF, and its function is uncertain. CDR3 length: 14 residues.

V usage is TRBV3-1 and J usage is TRBJ2-2; the TCRdb D gene call, TRBD1, has no DNA to confirm it. The CDR3 has 13 residues. Per the germline V gene, CDR1 is LGHDT and CDR2 is YNNKEL (reference sequence). CDR3 sequence: CASGWRGPGELFF.

The chain employs TRBV11-2 and TRBJ1-1; TCRdb proposes TRBD1, but this gene call is untestable without DNA. CDR3 length: 18 amino acids. CDR1 is SGHAT, CDR2 FQNNGV, per germline. The CDR3 sequence: CASSARYQGLSMRTEAFF. The full variable domain, its missing parts supplied by reference TRBV11-2 and TRBJ1-1, is EAGVAQSPRYKIIEKRQSVAFWCNPISGHATLYWYQQILGQGPKLLIQFQNNGVVDDSQLPKDRFSAERLKGVDSTLKIQPAKLEDSAVYLCASSARYQGLSMRTEAFFGQGTRLTVV.

The V and J genes are TRBV7-2 and TRBJ2-3; there is no DNA to check the TCRdb D call of TRBD2. Germline-derived CDR1 and CDR2 are SGHTA and FQGNSA. This CDR3 is built from 14 residues. The CDR3 sequence: CASSRSSGTDTQYF.

CDR3 sequence reads: CASSLEAANYGYTF. The chain is built from TRBV5-4 and TRBJ1-2. Germline CDR1 reads SGHNT; CDR2 reads YYREEE (reference sequence). This CDR3 spans 14 amino acids.